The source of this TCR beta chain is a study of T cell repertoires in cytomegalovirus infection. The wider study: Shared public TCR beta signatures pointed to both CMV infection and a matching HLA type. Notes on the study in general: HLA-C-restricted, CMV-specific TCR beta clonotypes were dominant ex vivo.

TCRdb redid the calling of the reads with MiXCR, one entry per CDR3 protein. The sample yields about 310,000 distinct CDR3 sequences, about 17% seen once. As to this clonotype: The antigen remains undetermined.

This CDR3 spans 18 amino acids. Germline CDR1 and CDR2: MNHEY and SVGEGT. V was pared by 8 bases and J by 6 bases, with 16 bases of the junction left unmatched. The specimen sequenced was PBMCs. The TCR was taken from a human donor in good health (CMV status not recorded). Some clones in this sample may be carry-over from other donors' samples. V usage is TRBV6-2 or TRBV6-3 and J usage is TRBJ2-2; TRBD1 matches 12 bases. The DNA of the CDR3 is TGTGCCAGCGCGGGATGGGACAGGGGGCCGTTGTACTCCGGGGAGCTGTTTTTT. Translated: CASAGWDRGPLYSGELFF.